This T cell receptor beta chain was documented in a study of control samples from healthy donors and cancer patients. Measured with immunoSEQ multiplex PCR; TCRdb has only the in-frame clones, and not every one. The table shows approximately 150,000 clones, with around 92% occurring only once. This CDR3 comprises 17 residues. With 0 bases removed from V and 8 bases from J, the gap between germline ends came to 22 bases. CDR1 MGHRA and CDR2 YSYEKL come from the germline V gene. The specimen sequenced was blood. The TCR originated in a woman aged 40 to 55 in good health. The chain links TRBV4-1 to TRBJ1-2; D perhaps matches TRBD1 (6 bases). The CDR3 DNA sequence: TGCGCCAGCAGCCAAGATGGAATGGGGGCAGGGCTCTCCGGCTACACCTTC. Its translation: CASSQDGMGAGLSGYTF.